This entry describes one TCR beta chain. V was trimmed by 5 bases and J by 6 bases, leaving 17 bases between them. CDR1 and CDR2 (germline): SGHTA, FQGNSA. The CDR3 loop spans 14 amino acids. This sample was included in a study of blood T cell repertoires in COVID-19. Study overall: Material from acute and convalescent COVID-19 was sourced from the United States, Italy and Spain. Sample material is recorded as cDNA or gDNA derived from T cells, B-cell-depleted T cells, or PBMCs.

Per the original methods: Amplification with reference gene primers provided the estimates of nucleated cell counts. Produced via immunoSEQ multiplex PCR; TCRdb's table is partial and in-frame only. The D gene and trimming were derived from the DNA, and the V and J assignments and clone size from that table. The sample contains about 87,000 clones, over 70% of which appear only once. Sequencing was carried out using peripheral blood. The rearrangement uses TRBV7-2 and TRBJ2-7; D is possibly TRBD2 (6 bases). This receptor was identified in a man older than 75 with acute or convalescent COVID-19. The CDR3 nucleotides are TGTGCCAGCAGCCCCCCGGGCGGGACGTTCGAGCAGTACTTC. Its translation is CASSPPGGTFEQYF.